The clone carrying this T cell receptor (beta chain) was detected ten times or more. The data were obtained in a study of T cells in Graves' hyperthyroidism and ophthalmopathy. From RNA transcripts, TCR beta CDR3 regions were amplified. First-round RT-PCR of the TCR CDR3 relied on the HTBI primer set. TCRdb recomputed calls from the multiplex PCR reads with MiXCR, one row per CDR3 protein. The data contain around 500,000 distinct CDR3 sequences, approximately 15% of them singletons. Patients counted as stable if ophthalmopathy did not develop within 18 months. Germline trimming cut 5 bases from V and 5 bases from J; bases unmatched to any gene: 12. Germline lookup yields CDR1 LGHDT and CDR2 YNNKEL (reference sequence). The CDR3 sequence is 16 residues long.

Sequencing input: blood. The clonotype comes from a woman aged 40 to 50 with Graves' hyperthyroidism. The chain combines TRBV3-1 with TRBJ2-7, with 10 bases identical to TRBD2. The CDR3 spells CASSKGLAGGRDEQYF. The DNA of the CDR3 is TGTGCCAGCAGCAAAGGATTAGCGGGAGGTCGGGACGAGCAGTACTTC.